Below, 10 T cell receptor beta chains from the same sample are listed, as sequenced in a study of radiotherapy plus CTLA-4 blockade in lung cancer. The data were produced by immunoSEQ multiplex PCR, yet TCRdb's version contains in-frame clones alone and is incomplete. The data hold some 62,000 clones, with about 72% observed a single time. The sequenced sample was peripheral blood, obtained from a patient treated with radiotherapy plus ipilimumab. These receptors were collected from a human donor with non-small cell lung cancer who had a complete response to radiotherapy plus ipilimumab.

The CDR3 is CASSPGTAMGVGDEQFF. The CDR3 nucleotides read TGTGCCAGCAGCCCGGGGACAGCCATGGGGGTTGGGGATGAGCAGTTCTTC. V is TRBV7-9 and J is TRBJ2-1, with 7 bases matching TRBD1. The germline gives CDR1 SEHNR, CDR2 FQNEAQ (reference sequence). V lost 5 bases to trimming and J lost 8 bases; unmatched junction nucleotides: 18. This CDR3 is built from 17 residues.

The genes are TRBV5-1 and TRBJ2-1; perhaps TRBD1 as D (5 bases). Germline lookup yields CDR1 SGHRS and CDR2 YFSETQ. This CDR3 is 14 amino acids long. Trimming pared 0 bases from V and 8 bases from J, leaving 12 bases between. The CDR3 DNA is TGCGCCAGCAGCTTGGAGCCAGGGAAGTATGAGCAGTTCTTC. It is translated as CASSLEPGKYEQFF.

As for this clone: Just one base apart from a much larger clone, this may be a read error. This chain's CDR3 is CSVVQGNEKLLF. CDR3 coding DNA: TGCAGCGTTGTCCAGGGGAATGAAAAACTGCTTTTT. The chain has TRBV29-1 and TRBJ1-4, with D possibly TRBD1 on 6 matching bases. There are 12 residues in the CDR3. The germline CDR1 and CDR2 sequences are SQVTM and ANQGSEA.

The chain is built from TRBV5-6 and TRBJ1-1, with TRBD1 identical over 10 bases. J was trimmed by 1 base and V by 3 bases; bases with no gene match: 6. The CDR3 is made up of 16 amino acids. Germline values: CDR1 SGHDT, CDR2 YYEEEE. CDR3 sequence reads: CASSSGTGASNTEAFF. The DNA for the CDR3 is TGTGCCAGCAGCTCCGGGACAGGGGCTTCGAACACTGAAGCTTTCTTT.

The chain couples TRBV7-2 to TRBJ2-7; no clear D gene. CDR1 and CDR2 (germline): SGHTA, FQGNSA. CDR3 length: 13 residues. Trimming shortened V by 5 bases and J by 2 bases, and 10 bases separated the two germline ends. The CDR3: CASSPGTPYEQYV. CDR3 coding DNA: TGTGCCAGCAGCCCTGGAACACCCTACGAGCAGTACGTC.

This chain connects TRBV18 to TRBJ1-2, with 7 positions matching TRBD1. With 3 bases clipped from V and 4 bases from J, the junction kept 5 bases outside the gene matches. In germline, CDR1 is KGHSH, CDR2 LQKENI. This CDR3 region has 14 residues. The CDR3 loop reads CASSPQTGIYGYTF. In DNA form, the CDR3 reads TGTGCCAGCTCACCCCAGACAGGGATCTATGGCTACACCTTC. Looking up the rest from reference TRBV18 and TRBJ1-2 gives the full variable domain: NAGVMQNPRHLVRRRGQEARLRCSPMKGHSHVYWYRQLPEEGLKFMVYLQKENIIDESGMPKERFSAEFPKEGPSILRIQQVVRGDSAAYFCASSPQTGIYGYTFGSGTRLTVV.

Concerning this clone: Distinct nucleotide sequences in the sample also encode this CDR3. Written as DNA, the CDR3 is TGTGCCAGCAGCGGACAGGGGGAGACCCAGTACTTC. Translation gives CASSGQGETQYF. The J gene is TRBJ2-5, the V gene TRBV2; TRBD1 matches 9 bases. Per germline, CDR1 SNHLY and CDR2 FYNNEI. The CDR3 runs 12 residues. Trimming removed 6 bases from V and 5 bases from J; junction bases left unmatched: 1.

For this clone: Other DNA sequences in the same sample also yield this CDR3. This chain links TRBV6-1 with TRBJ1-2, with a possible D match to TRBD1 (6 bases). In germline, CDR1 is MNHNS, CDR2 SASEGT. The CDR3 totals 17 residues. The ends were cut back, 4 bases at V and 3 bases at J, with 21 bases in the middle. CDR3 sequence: CASSGPGGAGSDYGYTF. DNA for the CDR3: TGTGCCAGCAGTGGTCCGGGGGGCGCGGGATCAGACTATGGCTACACCTTC.

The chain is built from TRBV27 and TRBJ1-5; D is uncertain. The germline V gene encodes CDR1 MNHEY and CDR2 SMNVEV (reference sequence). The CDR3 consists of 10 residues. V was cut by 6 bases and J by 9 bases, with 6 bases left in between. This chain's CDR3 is CASSWPPQHF. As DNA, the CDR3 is TGTGCCAGCAGCTGGCCGCCCCAGCATTTT.

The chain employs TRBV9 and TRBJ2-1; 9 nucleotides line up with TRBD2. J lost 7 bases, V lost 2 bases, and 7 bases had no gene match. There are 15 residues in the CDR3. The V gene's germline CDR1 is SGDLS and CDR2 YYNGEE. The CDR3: CASSVSGSVLNEQFF. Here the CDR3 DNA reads TGTGCCAGCAGCGTTAGCGGGAGTGTTTTGAATGAGCAGTTCTTC.